This TCR beta chain was captured by sequencing in a study of T cell repertoires in cytomegalovirus infection (dated by TCRdb to the late 2010s). Turning to the overall study: The HLA type of each donor mattered for the analysis, because public TCR beta signatures pointed to carriage of CMV infection along with the matching HLA type.

Sequencing was carried out with an Illumina HiSeq 1500. The raw public data were reprocessed by TCRdb itself: fastp quality trimming at Q25, MiXCR clonotype calling, in-frame beta chains only. For every CDR3 protein sequence, its rows merge into one entry that carries the most common genes and DNA. Here the sample has approximately 130,000 distinct CDR3 sequences; 8% to 9% occur a single time. The ten largest make up around 9.1% of the sample. What the research found in general, with its limitations: The ex vivo response was dominated by HLA-C-restricted CMV-specific TCR beta clonotypes, and the single most frequent clonotype in two of eight donors was supplied by these HLA-C-restricted clonotypes. In both this cohort and an independent roughly 330-donor cohort, the cumulative frequency of public TCR beta family members distinguished carriers of CMV infection plus the relevant HLA type.

At least ten counts were recorded for this clonotype. Its antigen is not yet known. Per-base quality was not reported, and no clone a single base away is much larger than it. For CDR1 and CDR2, the germline V gene lists SNHLY and FYNNEI. The CDR3 holds 16 amino acids from the cysteine to the phenylalanine. The read is trimmed to its CDR3 DNA, 48 bases read in frame from base 1. Trimming takes 6 bases off V and 4 bases off J; junction bases not matched to a gene: 14. The origin of this receptor is a human donor in good health (CMV status not recorded). Some clones in this sample may be carry-over from other donors' samples. The receptor chain draws on TRBV2 and TRBJ1-1; TRBD1 aligns with 7 central bases. Sequenced: PBMCs. The CDR3 has the sequence CASSNSDREGVTEAFF. The sequenced DNA: TGTGCCAGCAGCAACTCCGACAGGGAGGGTGTCACTGAAGCTTTCTTT.